The 5 T cell receptor beta chains listed next were all sequenced from one sample in a study of post-analysis software for immune sequencing data (dated by TCRdb to about 2015). Study-wide conclusions, independent of this receptor: Significantly higher frequencies in patients than in controls were found for roughly 5 TRBV segments, including TRBV5-6, TRBV5-1 and TRBV20-1.

Library generation was performed with PCR. TCRdb shows the sequencer as Illumina HiSeq 2500. To reduce PCR and sequencing biases, unique molecular identifiers were incorporated into the TCR beta cDNA libraries. TCRdb reprocessed the public reads (quality trimming at Q25 with fastp, clone calling with MiXCR) and kept in-frame beta chains. Rows with one shared CDR3 protein collapse into an entry with the most common genes and DNA. The sample records about 540,000 distinct CDR3 sequences, 30% to 40% of which are singletons. In total, the top ten clones hold less than 6% of the sample. Antigens for these TCRs are unknown. The sequencing sample was made of blood. The receptor source for this set is a girl aged 2-17 years with multiple sclerosis.

This clonotype was seen at least ten times. The chain combines TRBV20-1 with TRBJ2-7; D is perhaps TRBD1 (5 bases). Per germline, CDR1 DFQATT and CDR2 SNEGSKA (reference sequence). V gave up 6 bases and J gave up 4 bases, with 10 bases separating them. The CDR3 sequence is 11 residues long. The CDR3 spells CSATTVYEQYF. The DNA for the CDR3 is TGCAGTGCCACGACAGTGTACGAGCAGTACTTC.

A single count supports this clonotype. The rearrangement links TRBV20-1 to TRBJ2-3, with 15 bases aligning to TRBD2. V lost 5 bases to trimming and J lost 4 bases; unmatched junction nucleotides: 10. The CDR3 is 17 residues long. Germline V CDR1 and CDR2: DFQATT, SNEGSKA (reference sequence). The CDR3 region has the DNA TGCAGTGCTGCTAGTTTAGGACTAGCGGGGGGGCCAGATACGCAGTATTTT. Translation gives CSAASLGLAGGPDTQYF.

The chain links TRBV5-1 to TRBJ2-5; 9 positions match TRBD1. TRBJ2-7 matches the DNA end more closely, so the J call is doubtful. Germline V gene lookup returns CDR1 SGHRS and CDR2 YFSETQ. The length of the CDR3 is 16 residues. CDR3 region: CASSVAGQGRSYEQYF. Written as DNA, the CDR3 is TGCGCCAGCAGCGTGGCGGGACAGGGAAGGAGTTACGAGCAGTACTTC.

V and J are TRBV7-3 and TRBJ2-2; 7 nucleotides match TRBD1. Trimming removed 2 bases from V and 3 bases from J; junction bases left unmatched: 0. Germline lookup yields CDR1 SGHTA and CDR2 FQGTGA. This CDR3 has 14 residues. The CDR3 region is CASSLQGDTGELFF. CDR3 bases: TGTGCCAGCAGCTTACAGGGGGACACCGGGGAGCTGTTTTTT.

Many counts were recorded for this clonotype. This sequence joins TRBV6-5 and TRBJ2-3; a possible D gene is TRBD1 (6 bases). CDR3 size: 16 residues. Germline lookup yields CDR1 MNHEY and CDR2 SVGAGI. V was shortened by 6 bases and J by 0 bases, with 16 bases between the two germline ends. This CDR3 is CASSKQGFPSTDTQYF. In nucleotides, the CDR3 is TGTGCCAGCAGCAAACAGGGCTTCCCGAGCACAGATACGCAGTATTTT.